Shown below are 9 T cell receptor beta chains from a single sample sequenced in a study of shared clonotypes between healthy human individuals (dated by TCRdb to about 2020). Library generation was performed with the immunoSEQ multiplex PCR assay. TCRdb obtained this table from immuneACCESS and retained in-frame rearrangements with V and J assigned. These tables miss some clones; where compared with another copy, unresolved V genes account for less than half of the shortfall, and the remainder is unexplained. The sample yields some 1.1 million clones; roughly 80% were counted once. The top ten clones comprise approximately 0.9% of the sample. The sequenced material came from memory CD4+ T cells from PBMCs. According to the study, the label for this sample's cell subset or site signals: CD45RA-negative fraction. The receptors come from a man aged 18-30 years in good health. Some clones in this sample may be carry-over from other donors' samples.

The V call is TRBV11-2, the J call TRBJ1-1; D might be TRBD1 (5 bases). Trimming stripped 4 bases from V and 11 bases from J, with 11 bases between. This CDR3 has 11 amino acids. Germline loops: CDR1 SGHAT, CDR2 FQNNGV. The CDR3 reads CASSSGLYAFF. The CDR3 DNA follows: TGTGCCAGCAGCTCGGGGCTGTACGCTTTCTTT.

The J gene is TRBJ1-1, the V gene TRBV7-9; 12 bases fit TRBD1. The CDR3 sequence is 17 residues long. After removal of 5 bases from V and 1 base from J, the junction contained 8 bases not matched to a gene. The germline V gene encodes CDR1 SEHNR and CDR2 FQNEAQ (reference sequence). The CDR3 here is CASSGPGQGARNTEAFF. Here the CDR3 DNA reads TGTGCCAGCAGCGGTCCGGGACAGGGGGCGCGGAACACTGAAGCTTTCTTT.

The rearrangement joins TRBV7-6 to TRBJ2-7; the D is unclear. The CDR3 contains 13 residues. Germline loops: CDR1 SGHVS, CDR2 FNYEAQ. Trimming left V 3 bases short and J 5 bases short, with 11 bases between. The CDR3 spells CASSFLNAHEQYF. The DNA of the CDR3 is TGTGCCAGCAGCTTTCTCAATGCCCACGAGCAGTACTTC.

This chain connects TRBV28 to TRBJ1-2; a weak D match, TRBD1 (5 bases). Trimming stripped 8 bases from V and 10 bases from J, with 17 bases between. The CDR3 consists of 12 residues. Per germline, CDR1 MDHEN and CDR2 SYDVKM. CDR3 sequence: CASVGPNTPYTF. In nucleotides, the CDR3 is TGTGCCAGCGTGGGACCAAATACACCCTACACCTTC.

The CDR3 DNA reads TGCGCCAGCAGCTTCCGGGACAGGGACTACGAGCAGTACTTC. It yields the protein CASSFRDRDYEQYF. This rearrangement joins TRBV5-1 to TRBJ2-7; TRBD1 matches at 9 bases. This CDR3 spans 14 amino acids. CDR1 is SGHRS and CDR2 is YFSETQ in the germline V gene. Trimming cost V 2 bases and J 3 bases; bases outside gene matches: 3.

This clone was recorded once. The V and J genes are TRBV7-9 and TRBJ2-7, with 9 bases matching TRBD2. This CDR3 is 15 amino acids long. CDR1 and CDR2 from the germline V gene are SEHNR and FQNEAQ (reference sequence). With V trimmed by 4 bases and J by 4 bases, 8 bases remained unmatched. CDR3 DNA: TGTGCCAGCAGCTCGAGACTAGCGGATCTTTACGAGCAGTACTTC. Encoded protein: CASSSRLADLYEQYF.

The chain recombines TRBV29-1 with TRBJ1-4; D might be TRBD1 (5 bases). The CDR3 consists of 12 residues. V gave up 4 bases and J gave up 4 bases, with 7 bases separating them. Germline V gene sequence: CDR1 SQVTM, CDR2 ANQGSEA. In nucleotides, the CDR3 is TGCAGCGTTGCGACAGATAATGAAAAACTGTTTTTT. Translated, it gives CSVATDNEKLFF.

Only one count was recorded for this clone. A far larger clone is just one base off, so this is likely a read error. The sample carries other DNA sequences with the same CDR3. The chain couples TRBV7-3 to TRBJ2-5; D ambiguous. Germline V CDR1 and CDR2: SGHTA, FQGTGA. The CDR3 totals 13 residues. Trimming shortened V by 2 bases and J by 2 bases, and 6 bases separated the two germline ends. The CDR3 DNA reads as TGTGCCAGCAGCTTACACAGACAAGAGACCCAGTACTTC. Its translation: CASSLHRQETQYF. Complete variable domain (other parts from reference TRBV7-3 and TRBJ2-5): GAGVSQTPSNKVTEKGKYVELRCDPISGHTALYWYRQSLGQGPEFLIYFQGTGAADDSGLPNDRFFAVRPEGSVSTLKIQRTERGDSAVYLCASSLHRQETQYFGPGTRLLVL.

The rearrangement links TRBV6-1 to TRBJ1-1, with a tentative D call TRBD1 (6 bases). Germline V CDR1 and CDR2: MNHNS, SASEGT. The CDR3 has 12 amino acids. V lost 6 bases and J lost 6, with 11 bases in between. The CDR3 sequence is CASSSRQAEAFF. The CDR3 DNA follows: TGTGCCAGCAGCTCAAGACAGGCTGAAGCTTTCTTT.